These 5 T cell receptor beta chains share one sample of origin, sequenced in a study of T cells after yellow fever vaccination (dated by TCRdb to between 2018 and 2021). Library method: 5' RACE. Sequencing instrument: Illumina HiSeq 2500. TCRdb reworked the public reads: Q25 trimming with fastp, MiXCR clone assembly, productive beta chains retained. Each CDR3 protein gets just one entry, which takes the most common genes and DNA from the rows behind it. The sample table lists 250,000 or so distinct CDR3 sequences, less than 9% of them with a count of one. The ten largest account for roughly 0.86% of the sample. The sample's treatment or condition, from its label and the paper: live attenuated yellow fever vaccine strain. Source: CD4+ T cells sorted from PBMCs, taken 15 days after the yellow fever booster vaccination. The receptor set was obtained from a man younger than 40 who received the YFV17D yellow fever vaccine.

This chain uses TRBV6-5 with TRBJ1-2; D gene uncertain. The V end was cut by 6 bases, the J end by 4 bases, with 15 bases between. Germline CDR1 and CDR2: MNHEY and SVGAGI. This CDR3 has 14 residues. The CDR3 DNA reads TGTGCCAGCAGAAGGACCCTCGGCTCCTATGGCTACACCTTC. As protein: CASRRTLGSYGYTF.

This clonotype was found many times. The chain combines TRBV5-1 with TRBJ2-5; no clear D. Trimming shortened V by 3 bases and J by 5 bases, and 5 bases separated the two germline ends. Germline loops: CDR1 SGHRS, CDR2 YFSETQ. This CDR3 region has 11 residues. CDR3 nucleotides: TGCGCCAGCAGCTCCGGGGAGACCCAGTACTTC. It specifies CASSSGETQYF.

This clonotype was counted many times. This chain connects TRBV5-1 to TRBJ2-1, with TRBD1 matching 12 bases. Germline CDR1 reads SGHRS; CDR2 reads YFSETQ. V lost 6 bases, J lost 9 bases, and 7 bases stayed unmatched. The CDR3 consists of 14 residues. This CDR3 is CASKSGQGAGEQFF. The CDR3 region has the DNA TGCGCCAGCAAATCGGGACAGGGGGCCGGTGAGCAGTTCTTC. The whole variable domain, remainder taken from reference TRBV5-1 and TRBJ2-1, is KAGVTQTPRYLIKTRGQQVTLSCSPISGHRSVSWYQQTPGQGLQFLFEYFSETQRNKGNFPGRFSGRQFSNSRSEMNVSTLELGDSALYLCASKSGQGAGEQFFGPGTRLTVL.

The chain uses TRBV20-1 and TRBJ2-5; TRBD2 aligns across 7 bases. Germline CDR1 and CDR2: DFQATT and SNEGSKA (reference sequence). Germline trimming cut 6 bases from V and 1 base from J; bases unmatched to any gene: 5. The CDR3 loop spans 13 amino acids. DNA for the CDR3: TGCAGTGCGCCCGGGACTACCCAAGAGACCCAGTACTTC. As protein: CSAPGTTQETQYF.

This clonotype was found a few times. This chain links TRBV27 with TRBJ1-5; D gene ambiguous. This CDR3 comprises 15 residues. From germline, CDR1 is MNHEY and CDR2 SMNVEV (reference sequence). V lost 7 bases, J lost 0 bases, and 13 bases lay in between. The CDR3 loop is CASKTQPYSNQPQHF. The CDR3 bases are TGTGCCAGCAAAACCCAGCCATATAGCAATCAGCCCCAGCATTTT.